These 22 T cell receptor beta chains were all obtained from the same sample, sequenced in a study of blood T cells in healthy people across ages. A second PCR, run for about 7 to 11 cycles, used a sample-barcoded 5' primer plus a J-beta primer mix. Via MiXCR, TCRdb re-called the 5' RACE reads, giving one row per CDR3 protein. The sample has around 1.5 million distinct CDR3 sequences; 40% to 50% are singletons. The sample consisted of blood. These receptors were collected from a young woman in good health.

This clonotype was recorded a few times. J is TRBJ1-1 and V is TRBV12-3 or TRBV12-4; no definite D call. The ends were cut back, 7 bases at V and 1 base at J, with 7 bases in the middle. The CDR3 consists of 12 residues. The CDR3 loop is CASKYGNTEAFF. The CDR3 DNA is TGTGCCAGCAAGTACGGGAACACTGAAGCTTTCTTT.

The chain recombines TRBV10-3 with TRBJ1-1; tentative D call: TRBD1 (6 bases). The CDR3 is made up of 15 amino acids. The V gene's germline CDR1 is ENHRY and CDR2 SYGVKD. The germline V and J ends were trimmed by 5 bases and 0 bases, with 13 bases remaining between them. The CDR3 coding sequence is TGTGCCATCAGTCCGGGGGCCAGCATGAACACTGAAGCTTTCTTT. Its translation is CAISPGASMNTEAFF.

This chain connects TRBV24-1 to TRBJ2-5; 8 nucleotides line up with TRBD1. V lost 6 bases and J lost 11; bases outside the gene matches: 10. The CDR3 has 13 residues. Germline values: CDR1 KGHDR, CDR2 SFDVKD. The CDR3 region has the DNA TGTGCCACCAGTACAGGGGGTTCGGGTGAGCAGTACTTC. Translation: CATSTGGSGEQYF.

The rearrangement links TRBV6-6 to TRBJ2-7, with 9 bases lining up with TRBD1. CDR1 is MNHNY, CDR2 SVGAGI, per germline (reference sequence). Germline trimming cut 1 base from V and 1 base from J; bases unmatched to any gene: 2. The CDR3 has 15 residues. The CDR3 region is CASSYWTGVSYEQYF. The CDR3 region has the DNA TGTGCCAGCAGTTACTGGACAGGGGTATCCTACGAGCAGTACTTC.

A note on this clonotype: The junction differs from germline at one of its ends, possibly a read error. The chain is built from TRBV11-2 and TRBJ2-4; D possibly uses TRBD1 or TRBD2 (5 bases each). Judging by the DNA end, TRBJ2-7 fits better; the J call may be wrong. CDR1 SGHAT and CDR2 FQNNGV come from the germline V gene. This CDR3 spans 14 amino acids. The DNA for the CDR3 is TGTGCCGGCAGCTTGGGGACGGCCACCTACGAGCAGTACTTC. Translation gives CAGSLGTATYEQYF.

This clonotype occurred a few times. J is TRBJ1-5 and V is TRBV4-1; a possible D gene is TRBD1 (5 bases). CDR3 size: 15 residues. V gave up 0 bases and J gave up 4 bases, with 10 bases separating them. Germline assignment: CDR1 MGHRA and CDR2 YSYEKL. Written as DNA, the CDR3 is TGCGCCAGCAGCCAAGAGGGAGGGACTAATCAGCCCCAGCATTTT. It is translated as CASSQEGGTNQPQHF.

The chain uses TRBV7-9 and TRBJ2-5; D gene ambiguous. This CDR3 contains 11 residues. The ends were cut back, 4 bases at V and 11 bases at J, with 11 bases in the middle. Germline V lookup: CDR1 SEHNR, CDR2 FQNEAQ (reference sequence). CDR3 amino acids: CASSSQQEQYF. As DNA, the CDR3 is TGTGCCAGCAGCTCACAGCAGGAGCAGTACTTC.

This clonotype was observed once. This chain uses TRBV20-1 with TRBJ2-1, with TRBD2 matching 14 bases. Germline V gene data show CDR1 as DFQATT and CDR2 as SNEGSKA (reference sequence). The CDR3 covers 15 residues. V trimming: 4 bases; J trimming: 9 bases; junction bases outside the gene matches: 8. Here the CDR3 reads CSATTHGTSGSEQFF. The CDR3 bases are TGCAGTGCTACAACCCACGGGACTAGCGGGAGTGAGCAGTTCTTC.

This clonotype came up a few times. J is TRBJ2-7 and V is TRBV5-1; 8 positions match TRBD2. The germline V gene encodes CDR1 SGHRS and CDR2 YFSETQ. This CDR3 region has 16 residues. V lost 2 bases to trimming and J lost 5 bases; unmatched junction nucleotides: 12. CDR3 sequence reads: CASSFSFGGRKNEQYF. The CDR3, as DNA: TGCGCCAGCAGCTTCTCGTTCGGCGGGAGGAAAAACGAGCAGTACTTC. Using reference TRBV5-1 and TRBJ2-7 for the parts outside the CDR3, the full variable domain is KAGVTQTPRYLIKTRGQQVTLSCSPISGHRSVSWYQQTPGQGLQFLFEYFSETQRNKGNFPGRFSGRQFSNSRSEMNVSTLELGDSALYLCASSFSFGGRKNEQYFGPGTRLTVT.

This clonotype appeared a few times. The chain carries TRBV3-1 and TRBJ2-5, with TRBD2 matching 8 bases. CDR1 and CDR2 from the germline V gene are LGHDT and YNNKEL (reference sequence). The V segment lost 4 bases and the J segment 1 base; nucleotides outside the gene matches: 8. CDR3 length: 16 amino acids. This CDR3 reads CASSPGLAVSQETQYF. Here the CDR3 DNA reads TGTGCCAGCAGCCCCGGACTAGCCGTCTCCCAAGAGACCCAGTACTTC.

The chain uses TRBV20-1 and TRBJ2-7; D possibly corresponds to TRBD1 (5 bases). Germline V gene lookup returns CDR1 DFQATT and CDR2 SNEGSKA (reference sequence). The germline V and J ends were trimmed by 5 bases and 5 bases, with 16 bases remaining between them. This CDR3 has 13 amino acids. CDR3 sequence: CSAPTGWGHEQYF. In nucleotides, the CDR3 is TGCAGTGCTCCGACCGGGTGGGGCCACGAGCAGTACTTC.

This chain joins TRBV20-1 and TRBJ1-1, with unresolved D. This CDR3 contains 12 residues. The ends were cut back, 3 bases at V and 5 bases at J, with 10 bases in the middle. The germline CDR1 and CDR2 sequences are DFQATT and SNEGSKA (reference sequence). The CDR3 bases are TGCAGTGCTAGGCTCCGGGGAACTGAAGCTTTCTTT. The encoded protein is CSARLRGTEAFF.

The chain employs TRBV7-9 and TRBJ1-1; D not certain. This CDR3 contains 11 residues. Trimming removed 5 bases from V and 6 bases from J, with 7 bases in between. Germline-derived CDR1 and CDR2 are SEHNR and FQNEAQ (reference sequence). The chain's CDR3 is CASSRPAEAFF. DNA of the CDR3: TGTGCCAGCAGCCGCCCCGCTGAAGCTTTCTTT.

This clonotype was seen only a few times. The chain couples TRBV6-6 to TRBJ1-2; 9 positions match TRBD1. Germline V CDR1 and CDR2: MNHNY, SVGAGI (reference sequence). Losses at the gene ends were 6 bases for V and 6 bases for J; bases not matched to a gene: 5. This CDR3 is built from 13 residues. The CDR3 nucleotides are TGTGCCAGCAGGCCGGGACAGGGCAATGGCTACACCTTC. Protein: CASRPGQGNGYTF.

The CDR3 DNA sequence: TGTGCCAGCAGCTCCTCTATGAGGCGTGATCAGTACTTC. This encodes CASSSSMRRDQYF. The rearrangement links TRBV11-2 to TRBJ2-4; no reliable D call. Looked up from germline, CDR1 is SGHAT and CDR2 is FQNNGV. The CDR3 extends over 13 amino acids. Trimming pared 4 bases from V and 12 bases from J, leaving 16 bases between.

The chain couples TRBV20-1 to TRBJ1-5; the D gene is possibly TRBD1 (5 bases). The CDR3 has 13 residues. Germline CDR1 and CDR2: DFQATT and SNEGSKA (reference sequence). V was cut by 6 bases and J by 7 bases, with 16 bases left in between. CDR3 nucleotides: TGCAGTGCCCAACCGGGGGGAGAGCAGCCCCAGCATTTT. Translated, it gives CSAQPGGEQPQHF.

J is TRBJ1-2 and V is TRBV20-1; D not resolved. The germline V and J ends were trimmed by 5 bases and 4 bases, with 20 bases remaining between them. Germline CDR1 and CDR2: DFQATT and SNEGSKA (reference sequence). The CDR3 is made up of 15 amino acids. The CDR3 DNA sequence: TGCAGTGCTGGGTCAGAGGCGGATGGGGTCTATGGCTACACCTTC. Translated: CSAGSEADGVYGYTF.

The chain links TRBV3-1 to TRBJ2-6; D tentatively fits TRBD1 or TRBD2 (5 bases each). The CDR3 is made up of 18 amino acids. Trimming removed 2 bases from V and 0 bases from J, with 14 bases in between. From germline, CDR1 is LGHDT and CDR2 YNNKEL (reference sequence). CDR3 in DNA: TGTGCCAGCAGCCAAAGAGGCTGGGGGAACTCTGGGGCCAACGTCCTGACTTTC. Translating it yields CASSQRGWGNSGANVLTF.

CDR3 sequence reads: CASSGGTRVQETQYF. CDR3 nucleotides: TGCGCCAGCAGCGGCGGGACTCGAGTCCAAGAGACCCAGTACTTC. The chain combines TRBV5-1 with TRBJ2-5; weak D call: TRBD2 (6 bases). The CDR3 consists of 15 residues. Germline CDR1 reads SGHRS; CDR2 reads YFSETQ. Trimming took 4 bases from V and 1 from J, leaving 14 bases between them.

This clonotype was counted a few times. The rearrangement links TRBV3-1 to TRBJ1-5; D is unresolved. Germline values: CDR1 LGHDT, CDR2 YNNKEL (reference sequence). This CDR3 is 13 amino acids long. V lost 0 bases and J lost 7, with 7 bases in between. The CDR3 protein is CASSQDIQQPQHF. The CDR3 coding sequence is TGTGCCAGCAGCCAAGACATTCAACAGCCCCAGCATTTT.

The sample holds many counts of this clonotype. The rearrangement joins TRBV5-1 to TRBJ2-7; D gene uncertain. CDR3 length equals 13 residues. V dropped 4 bases and J dropped 5 bases, with 13 bases sitting between them. Germline values: CDR1 SGHRS, CDR2 YFSETQ. CDR3 nucleotide sequence: TGCGCCAGCAGCCCCCCCAACGGCGACGAGCAGTACTTC. It is translated as CASSPPNGDEQYF. Variable domain in full (rest from reference TRBV5-1 and TRBJ2-7): KAGVTQTPRYLIKTRGQQVTLSCSPISGHRSVSWYQQTPGQGLQFLFEYFSETQRNKGNFPGRFSGRQFSNSRSEMNVSTLELGDSALYLCASSPPNGDEQYFGPGTRLTVT.

This clonotype was observed a few times. The chain combines TRBV9 with TRBJ1-2; D remains ambiguous. Per germline, CDR1 SGDLS and CDR2 YYNGEE. Trimming shortened V by 0 bases and J by 0 bases, and 9 bases separated the two germline ends. This CDR3 spans 15 amino acids. DNA of the CDR3: TGTGCCAGCAGCGTAGAGCCAGGTCCTAACTATGGCTACACCTTC. Protein product: CASSVEPGPNYGYTF.